This TCR beta chain comes out of a study of shared clonotypes between healthy human individuals. The repertoire was sequenced with immunoSEQ multiplex PCR; TCRdb's copy has only in-frame clones and lacks some. The sample has around 2,000,000 clones, about 94% seen once. Worth noting for this clone: Its antigen is undetermined.

CD45RO-negative, CCR7-selected cells formed the naive CD8 fraction, which excluded terminally differentiated effector memory CD45RA+ cells. Germline V gives CDR1 ENHRY, CDR2 SYGVKD. The CDR3 loop spans 18 amino acids. The V and J ends lost 4 bases and 0 bases respectively, with 22 bases between them. The study's findings and limits: Among donors, sharing of clonotypes was expected to be affected by sequencing depth. Researchers found naive subsets generally carried larger estimated richness than memory subsets.

This receptor was obtained from a man aged 18 to 29 in good health. The rearrangement links TRBV10-3 to TRBJ2-7, with a tentative D call TRBD1 (6 bases). The source material was naive CD8+ T cells sorted from blood. The CDR3: CAISGDYSGHQNSYEQYF. The CDR3 nucleotides are TGTGCCATCAGTGGAGATTATTCGGGACATCAGAACTCCTACGAGCAGTACTTC.